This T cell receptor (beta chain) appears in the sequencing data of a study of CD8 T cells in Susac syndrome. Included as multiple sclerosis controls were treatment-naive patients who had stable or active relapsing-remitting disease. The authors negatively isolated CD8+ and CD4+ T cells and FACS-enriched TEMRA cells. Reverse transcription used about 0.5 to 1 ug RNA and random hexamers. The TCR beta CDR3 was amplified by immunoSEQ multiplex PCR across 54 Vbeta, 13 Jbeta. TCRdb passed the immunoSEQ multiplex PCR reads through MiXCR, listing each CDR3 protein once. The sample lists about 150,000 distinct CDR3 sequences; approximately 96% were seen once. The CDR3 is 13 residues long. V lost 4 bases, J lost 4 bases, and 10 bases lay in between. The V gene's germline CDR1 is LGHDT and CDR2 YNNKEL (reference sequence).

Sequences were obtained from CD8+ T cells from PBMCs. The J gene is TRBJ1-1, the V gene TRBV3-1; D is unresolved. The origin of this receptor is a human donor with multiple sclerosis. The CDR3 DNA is TGTGCCAGCAGCCCCGGGAGGGTCACTGAAGCTTTCTTT. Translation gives CASSPGRVTEAFF.